The clone carrying this T cell receptor beta chain showed up many times. Its target is not known. For repertoire sequencing, the TCR beta CDR3 regions were amplified from RNA transcripts. The workflow started with a first-round RT-PCR run with HTBI primers and then moved on to a second-round multiplex PCR. One entry per CDR3 protein, called by TCRdb with MiXCR from the multiplex PCR reads. The data hold about 620,000 distinct CDR3 sequences, with 20% to 25% observed a single time. Trimming left V 0 bases short and J 2 bases short, with 11 bases between. This CDR3 is 14 amino acids long. The germline V gene encodes CDR1 DFQATT and CDR2 SNEGSKA (reference sequence). The record originates from a study of Graves' ophthalmopathy and Graves' hyperthyroidism. At the level of the study: Samples of peripheral blood were obtained at initial diagnosis, prior to treatment of any kind. General study points: Blood shared most expanded thyroid clonotypes above 0.001 frequency.

The sample consisted of peripheral blood. This TCR derives from a woman in her late teens or twenties with stable Graves' hyperthyroidism. Some clones in this sample may be carry-over from other donors' samples. The chain carries TRBV20-1 and TRBJ2-7, with a tentative D call TRBD2 (5 bases). The CDR3 coding sequence is TGCAGTGCTAGAGATGTAACGGGGACCTACGAGCAGTACTTC. Translating gives CSARDVTGTYEQYF.